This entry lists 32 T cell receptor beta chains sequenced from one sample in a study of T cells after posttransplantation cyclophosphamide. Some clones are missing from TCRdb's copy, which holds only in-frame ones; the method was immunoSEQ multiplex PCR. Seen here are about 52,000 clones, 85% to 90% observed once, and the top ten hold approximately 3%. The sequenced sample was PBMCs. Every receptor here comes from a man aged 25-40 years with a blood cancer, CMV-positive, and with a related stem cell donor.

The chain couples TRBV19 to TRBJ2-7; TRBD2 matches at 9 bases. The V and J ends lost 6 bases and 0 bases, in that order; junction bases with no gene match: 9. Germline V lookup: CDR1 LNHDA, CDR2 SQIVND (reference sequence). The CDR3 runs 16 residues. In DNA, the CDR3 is TGTGCCAGTAGCTCGAAGCTAGCGGGACCCTCCTACGAGCAGTACTTC. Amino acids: CASSSKLAGPSYEQYF.

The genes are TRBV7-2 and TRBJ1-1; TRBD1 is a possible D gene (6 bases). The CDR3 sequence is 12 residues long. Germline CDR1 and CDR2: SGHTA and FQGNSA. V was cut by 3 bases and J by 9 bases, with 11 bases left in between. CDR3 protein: CASSFGGGQAFF. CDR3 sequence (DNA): TGTGCCAGCAGCTTTGGGGGGGGGCAAGCTTTCTTT.

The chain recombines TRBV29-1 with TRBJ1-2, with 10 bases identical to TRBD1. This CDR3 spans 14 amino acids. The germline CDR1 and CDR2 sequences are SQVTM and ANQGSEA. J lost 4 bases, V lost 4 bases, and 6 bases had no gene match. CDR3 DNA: TGCAGCGTTGTGGGGACAGGGGACATCTATGGCTACACCTTC. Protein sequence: CSVVGTGDIYGYTF.

The CDR3 reads CASSIGQATAYEQYF. CDR3 nucleotides: TGTGCCAGCAGTATCGGACAGGCGACTGCCTACGAGCAGTACTTC. The chain combines TRBV27 with TRBJ2-7, with 7 bases identical to TRBD1. The CDR3 is made up of 15 amino acids. J lost 2 bases, V lost 5 bases, and 9 bases had no gene match. In germline, CDR1 is MNHEY, CDR2 SMNVEV (reference sequence).

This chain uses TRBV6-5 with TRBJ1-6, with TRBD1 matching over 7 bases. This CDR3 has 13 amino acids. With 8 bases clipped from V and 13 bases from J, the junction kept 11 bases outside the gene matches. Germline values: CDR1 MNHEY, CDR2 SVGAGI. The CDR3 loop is CASLTGDVSPLHF. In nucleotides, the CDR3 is TGTGCCAGCCTTACAGGGGACGTGTCCCCCCTCCACTTT.

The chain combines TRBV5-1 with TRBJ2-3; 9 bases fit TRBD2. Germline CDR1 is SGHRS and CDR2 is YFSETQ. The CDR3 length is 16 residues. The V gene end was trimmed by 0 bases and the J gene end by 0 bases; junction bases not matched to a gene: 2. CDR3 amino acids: CASSLATSGSTDTQYF. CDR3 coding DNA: TGCGCCAGCAGCTTGGCTACTAGCGGGAGCACAGATACGCAGTATTTT. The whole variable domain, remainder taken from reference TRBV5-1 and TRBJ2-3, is KAGVTQTPRYLIKTRGQQVTLSCSPISGHRSVSWYQQTPGQGLQFLFEYFSETQRNKGNFPGRFSGRQFSNSRSEMNVSTLELGDSALYLCASSLATSGSTDTQYFGPGTRLTVL.

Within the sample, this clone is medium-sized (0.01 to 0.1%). The CDR3 DNA is TGTGCCAGCCAGGACAGGGGCTCCTACGAGCAGTACTTC. This encodes CASQDRGSYEQYF. This rearrangement joins TRBV2 to TRBJ2-7, with 9 bases lining up with TRBD1. The junction had 2 bases not matched to a gene; V was cut back by 8 bases and J by 0 bases. The CDR3 totals 13 residues. Germline loops: CDR1 SNHLY, CDR2 FYNNEI.

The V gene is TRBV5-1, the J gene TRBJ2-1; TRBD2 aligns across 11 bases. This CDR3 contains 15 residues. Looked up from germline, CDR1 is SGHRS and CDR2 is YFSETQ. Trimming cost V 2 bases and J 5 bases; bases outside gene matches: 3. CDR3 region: CASSFGTSGNNEQFF. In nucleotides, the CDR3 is TGCGCCAGCAGCTTCGGGACTAGCGGTAACAATGAGCAGTTCTTC.

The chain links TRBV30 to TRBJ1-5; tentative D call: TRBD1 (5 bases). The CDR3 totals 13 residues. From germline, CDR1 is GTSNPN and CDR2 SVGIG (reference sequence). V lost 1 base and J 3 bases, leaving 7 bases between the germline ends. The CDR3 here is CAWSGGLNQPQHF. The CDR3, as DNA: TGTGCCTGGAGTGGGGGCCTCAATCAGCCCCAGCATTTT. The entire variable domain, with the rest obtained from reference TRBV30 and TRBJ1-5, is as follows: SQTIHQWPATLVQPVGSPLSLECTVEGTSNPNLYWYRQAAGRGLQLLFYSVGIGQISSEVPQNLSASRPQDRQFILSSKKLLLSDSGFYLCAWSGGLNQPQHFGDGTRLSIL.

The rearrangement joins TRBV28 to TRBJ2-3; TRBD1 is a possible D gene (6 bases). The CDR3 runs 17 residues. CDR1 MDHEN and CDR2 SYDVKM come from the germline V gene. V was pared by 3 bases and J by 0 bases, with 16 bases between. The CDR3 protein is CASSFPPSTGSTDTQYF. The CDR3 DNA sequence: TGTGCCAGCAGTTTCCCCCCCTCCACAGGGAGCACAGATACGCAGTATTTT.

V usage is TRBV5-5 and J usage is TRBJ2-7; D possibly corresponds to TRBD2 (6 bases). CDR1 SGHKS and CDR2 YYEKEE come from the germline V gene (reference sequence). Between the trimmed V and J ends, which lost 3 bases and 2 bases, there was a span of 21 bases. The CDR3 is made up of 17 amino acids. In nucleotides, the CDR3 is TGTGCCAGCAGCTCGGGCCTTACGGGAGTTTTGGCCTACGAGCAGTACTTC. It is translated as CASSSGLTGVLAYEQYF. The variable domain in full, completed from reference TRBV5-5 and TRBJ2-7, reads DAGVTQSPTHLIKTRGQQVTLRCSPISGHKSVSWYQQVLGQGPQFIFQYYEKEERGRGNFPDRFSARQFPNYSSELNVNALLLGDSALYLCASSSGLTGVLAYEQYFGPGTRLTVT.

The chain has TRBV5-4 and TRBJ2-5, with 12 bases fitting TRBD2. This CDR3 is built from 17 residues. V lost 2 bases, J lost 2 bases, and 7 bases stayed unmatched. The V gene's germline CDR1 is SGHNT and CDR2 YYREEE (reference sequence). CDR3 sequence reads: CASSFWLAGGFQETQYF. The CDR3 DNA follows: TGTGCCAGCAGCTTTTGGCTAGCGGGAGGGTTTCAAGAGACCCAGTACTTC.

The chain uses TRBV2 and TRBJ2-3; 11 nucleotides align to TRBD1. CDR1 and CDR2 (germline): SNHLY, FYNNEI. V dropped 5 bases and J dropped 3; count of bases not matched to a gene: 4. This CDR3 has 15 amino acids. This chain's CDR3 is CASSKGTGGTDTQYF. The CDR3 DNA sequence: TGTGCCAGCAGTAAAGGGACAGGGGGAACAGATACGCAGTATTTT.

The CDR3 nucleotides are TGTGCCAGCAGTTATAGACAGGGCACTGAAGCTTTCTTT. This translates into CASSYRQGTEAFF. The genes are TRBV6-5 and TRBJ1-1; TRBD1 matches at 7 bases. There are 13 residues in the CDR3. Per germline, CDR1 MNHEY and CDR2 SVGAGI. The J segment lost 4 bases and the V segment lost 3 bases, leaving 2 bases of the junction unmatched.

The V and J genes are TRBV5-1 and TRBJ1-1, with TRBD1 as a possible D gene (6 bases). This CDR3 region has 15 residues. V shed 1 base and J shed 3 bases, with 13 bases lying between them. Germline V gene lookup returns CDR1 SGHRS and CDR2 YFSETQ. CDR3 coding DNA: TGCGCCAGCAGCTTGCTACAGGGTGGCGACACTGAAGCTTTCTTT. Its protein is CASSLLQGGDTEAFF.

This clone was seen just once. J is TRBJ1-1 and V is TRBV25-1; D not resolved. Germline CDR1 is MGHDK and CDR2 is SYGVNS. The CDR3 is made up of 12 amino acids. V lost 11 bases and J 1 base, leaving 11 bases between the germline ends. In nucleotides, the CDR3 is TGTGCCTCCACCCCCGGGAACACTGAAGCTTTCTTT. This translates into CASTPGNTEAFF.

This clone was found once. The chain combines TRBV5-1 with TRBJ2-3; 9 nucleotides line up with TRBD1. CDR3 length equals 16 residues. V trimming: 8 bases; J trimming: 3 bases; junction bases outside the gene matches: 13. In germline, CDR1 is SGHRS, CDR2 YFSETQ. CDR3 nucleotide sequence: TGCGCCAGTTCGTTCAACCCGGGACAGGGAACAGATACGCAGTATTTT. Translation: CASSFNPGQGTDTQYF.

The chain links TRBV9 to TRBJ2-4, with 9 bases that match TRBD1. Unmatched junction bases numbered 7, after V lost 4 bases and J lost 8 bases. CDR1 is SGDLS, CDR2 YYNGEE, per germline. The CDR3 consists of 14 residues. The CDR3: CASSPGQGWDIQYF. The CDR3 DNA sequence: TGTGCCAGCAGCCCCGGACAGGGGTGGGACATTCAGTACTTC. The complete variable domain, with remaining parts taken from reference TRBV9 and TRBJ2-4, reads DSGVTQTPKHLITATGQRVTLRCSPRSGDLSVYWYQQSLDQGLQFLIQYYNGEERAKGNILERFSAQQFPDLHSELNLSSLELGDSALYFCASSPGQGWDIQYFGAGTRLSVL.

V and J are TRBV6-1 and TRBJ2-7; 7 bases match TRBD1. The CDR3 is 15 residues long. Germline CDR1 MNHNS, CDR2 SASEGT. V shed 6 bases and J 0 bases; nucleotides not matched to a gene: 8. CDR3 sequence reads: CASRTGTSNSYEQYF. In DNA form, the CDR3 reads TGTGCCAGCAGGACAGGGACATCCAACTCCTACGAGCAGTACTTC.

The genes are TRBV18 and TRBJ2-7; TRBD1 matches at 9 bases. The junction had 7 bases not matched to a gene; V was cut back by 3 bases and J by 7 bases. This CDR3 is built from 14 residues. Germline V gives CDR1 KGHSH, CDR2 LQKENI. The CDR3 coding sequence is TGTGCCAGCTCACCTGCACAGGGGGCGGGGGAGCAGTACTTC. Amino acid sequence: CASSPAQGAGEQYF.

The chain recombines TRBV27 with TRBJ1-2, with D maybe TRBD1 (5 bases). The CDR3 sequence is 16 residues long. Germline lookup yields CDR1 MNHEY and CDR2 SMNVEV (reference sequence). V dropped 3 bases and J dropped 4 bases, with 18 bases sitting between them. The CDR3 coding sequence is TGTGCCAGCAGTTTCTCCGGGGGAGGAAGAGGCTATGGCTACACCTTC. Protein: CASSFSGGGRGYGYTF.

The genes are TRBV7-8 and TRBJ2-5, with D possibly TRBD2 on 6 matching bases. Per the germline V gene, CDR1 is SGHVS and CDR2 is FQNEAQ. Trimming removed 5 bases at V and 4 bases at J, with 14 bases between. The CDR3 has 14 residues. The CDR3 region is CASSPSGYGETQYF. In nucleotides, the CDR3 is TGTGCCAGCAGCCCCAGCGGGTATGGAGAGACCCAGTACTTC.

In nucleotides, the CDR3 is TGTGCCAGCAGCTTAGCGCTTAGCGGGAGCCACAATGAGCAGTTCTTC. The encoded protein is CASSLALSGSHNEQFF. V gene TRBV11-1 combines with J gene TRBJ2-1; 9 bases are a match to TRBD2. With 0 bases clipped from V and 5 bases from J, the junction kept 5 bases outside the gene matches. CDR1 is SGHAT and CDR2 is FQDESV in the germline V gene (reference sequence). The CDR3 runs to 16 residues.

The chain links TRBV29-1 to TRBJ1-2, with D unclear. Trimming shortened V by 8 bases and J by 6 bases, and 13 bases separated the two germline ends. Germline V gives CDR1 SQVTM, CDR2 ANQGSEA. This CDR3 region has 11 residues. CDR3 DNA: TGCAGCACGCGGAGAGGAGATGGCTACACCTTC. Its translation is CSTRRGDGYTF.

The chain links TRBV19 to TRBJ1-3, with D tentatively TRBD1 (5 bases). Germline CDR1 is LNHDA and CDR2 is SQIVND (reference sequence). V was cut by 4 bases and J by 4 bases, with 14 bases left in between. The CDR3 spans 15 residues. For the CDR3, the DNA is TGTGCCAGTAGTAACGGGGGGAACTCAGGAAACACCATATATTTT. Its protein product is CASSNGGNSGNTIYF.

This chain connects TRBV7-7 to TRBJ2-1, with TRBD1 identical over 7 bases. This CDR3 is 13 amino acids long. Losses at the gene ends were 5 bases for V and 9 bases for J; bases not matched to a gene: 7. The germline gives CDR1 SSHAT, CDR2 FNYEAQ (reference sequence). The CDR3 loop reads CASSITGDGEQFF. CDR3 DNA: TGTGCCAGCAGCATAACAGGGGACGGTGAGCAGTTCTTC.

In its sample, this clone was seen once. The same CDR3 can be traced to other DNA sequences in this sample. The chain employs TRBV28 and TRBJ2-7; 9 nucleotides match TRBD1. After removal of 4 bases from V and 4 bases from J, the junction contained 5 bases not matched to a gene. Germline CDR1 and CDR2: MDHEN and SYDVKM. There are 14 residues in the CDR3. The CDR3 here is CASSSPGQGYEQYF. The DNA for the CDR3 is TGTGCCAGCAGTTCCCCGGGACAGGGTTACGAGCAGTACTTC.

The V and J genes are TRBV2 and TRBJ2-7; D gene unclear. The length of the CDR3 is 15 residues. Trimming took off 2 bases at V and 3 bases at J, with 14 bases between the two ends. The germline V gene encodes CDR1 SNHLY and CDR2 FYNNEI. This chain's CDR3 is CASSEFIRGDYEQYF. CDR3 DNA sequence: TGTGCCAGCAGTGAATTTATCAGAGGAGACTACGAGCAGTACTTC.

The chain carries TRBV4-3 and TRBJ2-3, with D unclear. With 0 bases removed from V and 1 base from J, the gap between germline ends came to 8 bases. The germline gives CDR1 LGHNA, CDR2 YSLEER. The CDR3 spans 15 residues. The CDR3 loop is CASSQELAGTDTQYF. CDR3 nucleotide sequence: TGCGCCAGCAGCCAAGAGTTGGCGGGCACAGATACGCAGTATTTT.

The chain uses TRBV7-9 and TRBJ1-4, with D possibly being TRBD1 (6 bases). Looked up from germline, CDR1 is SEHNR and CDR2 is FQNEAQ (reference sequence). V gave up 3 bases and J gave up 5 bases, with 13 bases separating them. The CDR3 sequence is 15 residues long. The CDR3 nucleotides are TGTGCCAGCAGCTTCGGACAGCCCGTAAATGAAAAACTGTTTTTT. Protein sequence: CASSFGQPVNEKLFF.

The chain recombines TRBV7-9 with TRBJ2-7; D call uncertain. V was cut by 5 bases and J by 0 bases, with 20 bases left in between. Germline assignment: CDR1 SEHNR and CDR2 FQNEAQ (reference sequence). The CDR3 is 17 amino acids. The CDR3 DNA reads TGTGCCAGCAGCCCTCCTTTTGATAGCTCTCCCTCCTACGAGCAGTACTTC. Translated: CASSPPFDSSPSYEQYF.

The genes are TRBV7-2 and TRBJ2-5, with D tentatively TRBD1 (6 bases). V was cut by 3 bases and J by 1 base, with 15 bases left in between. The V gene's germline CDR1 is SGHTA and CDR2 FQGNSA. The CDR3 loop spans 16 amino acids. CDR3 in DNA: TGTGCCAGCAGCTTGGGGTACAGGGCTACCCAAGAGACCCAGTACTTC. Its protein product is CASSLGYRATQETQYF.